Presented here are 17 T cell receptor beta chains from one specimen sequenced in a study of T cell repertoires in cytomegalovirus infection. These receptors lack a known antigen. TCRdb analysed the reads with MiXCR anew, one entry per CDR3 protein. The profile covers a few hundred thousand distinct CDR3 sequences, with 25% to 35% appearing a single time and 20% taken by the ten largest. The source was cultured PBMCs, collected from culture after CMV antigen stimulation. The source of these receptors is a human donor in good health (CMV status not recorded). Some clones in this sample may be carry-over from other donors' samples.

The chain joins TRBV9 to TRBJ2-1; 8 positions agree with TRBD2. V gave up 2 bases and J gave up 2 bases; unmatched junction bases: 3. The CDR3 runs 15 residues. Germline values: CDR1 SGDLS, CDR2 YYNGEE. This CDR3 is CASSVSGNTYNEQFF. CDR3 coding DNA: TGTGCCAGCAGCGTTAGCGGGAATACCTACAATGAGCAGTTCTTC.

This chain uses TRBV7-9 with TRBJ1-1; D is uncertain. The CDR3 is made up of 14 amino acids. Germline assignment: CDR1 SEHNR and CDR2 FQNEAQ (reference sequence). V was clipped by 1 base and J by 11 bases, with 17 bases between them. The CDR3, as DNA: TGTGCCAGCAGCTTAGTAGTCCCGACGGGATTGGCTTTCTTT. This translates into CASSLVVPTGLAFF.

The chain joins TRBV20-1 to TRBJ1-2; D unclear. The CDR3 runs to 13 residues. V was cut by 3 bases and J by 0 bases, with 8 bases left in between. CDR1 and CDR2 (germline): DFQATT, SNEGSKA (reference sequence). CDR3 in DNA: TGCAGTGCTAGGCCAATTCCTAACTATGGCTACACCTTC. This encodes CSARPIPNYGYTF.

The chain employs TRBV20-1 and TRBJ1-2; TRBD1 agrees at 9 bases. Germline V lookup: CDR1 DFQATT, CDR2 SNEGSKA (reference sequence). After removal of 5 bases from V and 3 bases from J, the junction contained 4 bases not matched to a gene. The CDR3 is 13 residues long. CDR3 sequence reads: CSARDREDYGYTF. In nucleotides, the CDR3 is TGCAGTGCTCGGGACAGGGAGGACTATGGCTACACCTTC.

V gene TRBV7-9 combines with J gene TRBJ2-7; D is possibly TRBD2 (5 bases). Trimming took 6 bases from V and 0 from J, leaving 9 bases between them. The germline gives CDR1 SEHNR, CDR2 FQNEAQ (reference sequence). CDR3 length equals 13 residues. Here the CDR3 DNA reads TGTGCCAGCAGGAATACTAGCTCCTACGAGCAGTACTTC. Its translation is CASRNTSSYEQYF.

This clonotype was seen more than once but under ten times. This chain uses TRBV27 with TRBJ2-7, with D perhaps matching TRBD1 or TRBD2 (5 bases each). The CDR3 totals 13 residues. V lost 6 bases and J lost 2, with 11 bases in between. The V gene's germline CDR1 is MNHEY and CDR2 SMNVEV (reference sequence). CDR3 protein: CASSRDGTYEQYF. CDR3 in DNA: TGTGCCAGCAGCCGGGACGGAACCTACGAGCAGTACTTC.

CDR3 sequence: CASSSGLLAGGDEQYF. The CDR3 nucleotides read TGTGCCAGCAGCTCAGGACTTCTAGCGGGAGGGGACGAGCAGTACTTC. This chain connects TRBV7-6 to TRBJ2-7, with 12 nucleotides matching TRBD2. There are 16 residues in the CDR3. Germline values: CDR1 SGHVS, CDR2 FNYEAQ. J was trimmed by 5 bases and V by 4 bases; bases with no gene match: 9. Full variable domain (rest looked up from reference TRBV7-6 and TRBJ2-7): GAGVSQSPRYKVTKRGQDVALRCDPISGHVSLYWYRQALGQGPEFLTYFNYEAQQDKSGLPNDRFSAERPEGSISTLTIQRTEQRDSAMYRCASSSGLLAGGDEQYFGPGTRLTVT.

V usage is TRBV11-2 and J usage is TRBJ2-2; D perhaps matches TRBD1 (6 bases). CDR3 size: 15 residues. The ends were cut back, 3 bases at V and 6 bases at J, with 14 bases in the middle. In germline, CDR1 is SGHAT, CDR2 FQNNGV. This CDR3 reads CASSFGRGFSGELFF. The CDR3 DNA reads as TGTGCCAGCAGCTTCGGCAGGGGATTCTCCGGGGAGCTGTTTTTT.

This chain joins TRBV20-1 and TRBJ2-3; 10 positions agree with TRBD1. CDR1 is DFQATT and CDR2 is SNEGSKA in the germline V gene (reference sequence). V lost 5 bases and J lost 0; bases outside the gene matches: 2. This CDR3 contains 14 residues. Written as DNA, the CDR3 is TGCAGTGCTGGGGGACAGGGGAGCACAGATACGCAGTATTTT. Protein product: CSAGGQGSTDTQYF.

The CDR3 reads CSAGRENTGELFF. CDR3 DNA: TGCAGTGCTGGACGAGAGAACACCGGGGAGCTGTTTTTT. J is TRBJ2-2 and V is TRBV20-1; no firm D call. The CDR3 is 13 residues long. Trimming pared 5 bases from V and 1 base from J, leaving 8 bases between. Germline assignment: CDR1 DFQATT and CDR2 SNEGSKA (reference sequence).

The gene calls are TRBV20-1 and TRBJ2-5, with TRBD1 identical over 7 bases. The germline CDR1 and CDR2 sequences are DFQATT and SNEGSKA (reference sequence). The CDR3 extends over 14 amino acids. The junction had 4 bases not matched to a gene; V was cut back by 0 bases and J by 3 bases. The CDR3 sequence: CSARDGTGEETQYF. The CDR3, as DNA: TGCAGTGCTAGAGATGGTACAGGGGAAGAGACCCAGTACTTC.

The chain joins TRBV12-3 or TRBV12-4 to TRBJ1-6, with D possibly TRBD1 on 5 matching bases. The V end was cut by 4 bases, the J end by 9 bases, with 10 bases between. The CDR3 is made up of 13 amino acids. CDR3 coding DNA: TGTGCCAGCAGTTCTGGGGGGGGTTCACCCCTCCACTTT. Translated, it gives CASSSGGGSPLHF.

This clonotype was found many times. CDR3 region: CASSFDVSYNEQFF. CDR3 sequence (DNA): TGTGCCAGCAGCTTTGACGTTTCCTACAATGAGCAGTTCTTC. The rearrangement joins TRBV11-2 to TRBJ2-1; D is unresolved. The ends were cut back, 3 bases at V and 1 base at J, with 7 bases in the middle. Germline CDR1 and CDR2: SGHAT and FQNNGV. CDR3 length: 14 residues. Full variable domain (rest looked up from reference TRBV11-2 and TRBJ2-1): EAGVAQSPRYKIIEKRQSVAFWCNPISGHATLYWYQQILGQGPKLLIQFQNNGVVDDSQLPKDRFSAERLKGVDSTLKIQPAKLEDSAVYLCASSFDVSYNEQFFGPGTRLTVL.

This clonotype was recorded many times. The chain combines TRBV7-8 with TRBJ2-1; D call uncertain. Germline values: CDR1 SGHVS, CDR2 FQNEAQ. V was trimmed by 10 bases and J by 0 bases, leaving 7 bases between them. The CDR3 loop spans 12 amino acids. The CDR3 sequence: CATISSYNEQFF. The CDR3, as DNA: TGTGCCACCATAAGCTCCTACAATGAGCAGTTCTTC.

The chain employs TRBV27 and TRBJ2-7; maybe TRBD1 (5 bases). The germline V and J ends were trimmed by 5 bases and 2 bases, with 10 bases remaining between them. Germline V lookup: CDR1 MNHEY, CDR2 SMNVEV (reference sequence). This CDR3 is built from 13 residues. The CDR3 sequence: CASSPRVTYEQYF. Written as DNA, the CDR3 is TGTGCCAGCAGTCCCAGGGTTACCTACGAGCAGTACTTC.

The chain carries TRBV29-1 and TRBJ2-7; TRBD2 matches 12 bases. The V and J ends lost 0 bases and 7 bases, in that order; junction bases with no gene match: 1. The CDR3 is 13 residues long. Germline V gene sequence: CDR1 SQVTM, CDR2 ANQGSEA. The CDR3 loop is CSVEELAGGEQYF. The CDR3 DNA reads as TGCAGCGTTGAAGAACTAGCGGGAGGAGAGCAGTACTTC.

The chain has TRBV12-3 or TRBV12-4 and TRBJ1-4; 7 bases agree with TRBD1. V lost 2 bases and J lost 8; bases outside the gene matches: 5. This CDR3 region has 14 residues. CDR3 loop: CASSLRGQSEKLFF. CDR3 bases: TGTGCCAGCAGTTTAAGGGGACAGTCGGAAAAACTGTTTTTT.